This TCR beta chain was sequenced in a study of a mutant IDH1 vaccine in newly diagnosed glioma (dated by TCRdb to the early 2020s). Broadly, across the study: Eight vaccinations were administered to patients in weeks 1, 3, 5, 7, 11, 15, 19 and 23, corresponding to visits V03 through V10. Vaccination began 4-6 weeks after radiotherapy alone, or alongside temozolomide cycles in the chemotherapy-containing groups. Of the approximately 35 treated patients, around 62% were male and 37.5% were female, and the mean age was 40.4 years. Prior to enrollment, standard therapy consisting of radiotherapy alone, temozolomide alone, or radiochemotherapy with temozolomide had been administered to patients, with the combination being received by most patients. Six visits were used for peripheral blood collection: V03 (baseline), V05, V07, V10, V12 and V13. For exploratory analyses, about 25 treated patients had longitudinal TCRB deep sequencing done wherever samples were available. The paper's findings and limits, for the study overall: Across multiple MHC alleles, vaccine-induced immune responses were seen in around 93% of patients. Availability determined which PBMC samples were chosen for TCRB deep sequencing. The authors stated that sample limitations prevented analyses of patient blood samples from being reproduced. No apparent relationship was observed between pseudoprogression and alterations in the top peripheral T cell clonotypes detected by TCRB sequencing.

In light of the paper, this sample's time point label describes: week 5, during vaccination. Every vaccine dose consisted of 300 ug of a 20-mer mutant IDH1 peptide in Montanide, administered subcutaneously together with topical imiquimod. The donors had newly diagnosed IDH1-mutant astrocytomas of WHO grade 3 or 4 that showed loss of nuclear ATRX. The samples were drawn from NOA16, a multicentre, single-arm, open-label phase I trial in Germany that tested a mutant IDH1 peptide vaccine in humans for the first time. Genomic DNA for TCRB sequencing was extracted from EDTA blood using the DNeasy Blood and Tissue Kit. Via the germline V gene (reference sequence), CDR1 is WNHNN and CDR2 SYGVQD. The V end gives up 3 bases and the J end 1 base, leaving 5 bases in the junction not matched to a gene. Including cysteine and phenylalanine, the CDR3 has 15 amino acids. The CDR3 DNA has 45 bases and is translated from base 1.

With regard to this clone: The antigen this receptor binds is unknown. Per-nucleotide qualities are absent, and no much larger clonotype sits a single base away.

Library preparation used the immunoSEQ multiplex PCR assay. The hsTCRB Kit was used according to the manufacturer's protocol to amplify rearranged TCR beta chain sequences. Sequencing of TCRB libraries was carried out on an Illumina MiSeq. For the original study's pipeline: Demultiplexing, trimming and gene mapping were performed with the kit vendor's proprietary platform. As stored in TCRdb, this immuneACCESS dataset retains in-frame rearrangements with V and J assigned. A fraction of the clones does not appear; measured against another copy, unresolved V genes explain less than half of the discrepancy, and the remainder lacks a known reason. V and J calls plus clone size are reproduced from that table; the DNA served to infer D and trimming. This sample lists around 49,000 clones; around 80% were detected once. The ten most abundant clones make up 5.2% of the sample.

This sequence originates from a man aged 50 or older with glioma. This receptor chain uses TRBV10-1 and TRBJ1-1; the central 7 bases match TRBD1. Specimen: PBMCs, collected from a glioma patient whose treatment included an IDH1 peptide vaccine. The DNA sequence is TGCGCCAGCAGTGAACAACAGGGGCAGAACACTGAAGCTTTCTTT. The resulting protein is CASSEQQGQNTEAFF.